The source of this TCR beta chain is a study of blood T cells in healthy people across ages. Germline loops: CDR1 DFQATT, CDR2 SNEGSKA (reference sequence). The CDR3 has 13 amino acids. Germline trimming cut 2 bases from V and 3 bases from J; bases unmatched to any gene: 2. With a J-beta primer mix and a sample-barcoded 5' primer, a second PCR ran about 6 to 11 cycles. TCRdb recomputed calls from the 5' RACE reads with MiXCR, one row per CDR3 protein. Of some 1.5 million distinct CDR3 sequences in the sample, under 30% were seen once. V and J are TRBV20-1 and TRBJ2-3; the match to TRBD1 covers 7 bases. Sequenced material: blood. The receptor was isolated from a woman younger than 45 in good health. The CDR3 DNA reads TGCAGTGCTAGATTGGGACAGACAGATACGCAGTATTTT. Residues: CSARLGQTDTQYF.